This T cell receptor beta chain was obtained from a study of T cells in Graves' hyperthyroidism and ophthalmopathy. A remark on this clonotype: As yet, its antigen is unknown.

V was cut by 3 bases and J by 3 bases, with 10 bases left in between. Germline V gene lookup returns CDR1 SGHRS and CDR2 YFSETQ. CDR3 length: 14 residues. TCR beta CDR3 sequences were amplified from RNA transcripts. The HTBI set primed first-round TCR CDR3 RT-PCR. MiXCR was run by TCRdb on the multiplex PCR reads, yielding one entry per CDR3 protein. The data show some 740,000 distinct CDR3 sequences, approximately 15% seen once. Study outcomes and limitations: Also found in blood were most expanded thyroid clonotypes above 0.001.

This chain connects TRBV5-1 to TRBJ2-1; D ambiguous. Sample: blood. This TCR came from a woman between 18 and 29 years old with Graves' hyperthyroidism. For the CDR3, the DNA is TGCGCCAGCAGCTCGGCAGAATACTACAATGAGCAGTTCTTC. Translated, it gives CASSSAEYYNEQFF.